The present entry profiles one T cell receptor beta chain with its context. These data belong to a study of cytomegalovirus exposure and HLA in healthy donors. V was cut by 4 bases and J by 5 bases, with 8 bases left in between. Germline lookup yields CDR1 DFQATT and CDR2 SNEGSKA (reference sequence). CDR3 length equals 11 residues. Repertoires were generated with immunoSEQ multiplex PCR, while TCRdb's copy carries only in-frame clones and drops some. The sample lists approximately 54,000 clones, approximately 89% occurring once. What was sequenced was PBMCs. The source is a woman between 18 and 30 years old in good health and CMV-seropositive. The chain is built from TRBV20-1 and TRBJ1-2, with D hard to call. The CDR3 coding sequence is TGCAGTGCTAATCCCGGGTATGGCTACACCTTC. It yields the protein CSANPGYGYTF.